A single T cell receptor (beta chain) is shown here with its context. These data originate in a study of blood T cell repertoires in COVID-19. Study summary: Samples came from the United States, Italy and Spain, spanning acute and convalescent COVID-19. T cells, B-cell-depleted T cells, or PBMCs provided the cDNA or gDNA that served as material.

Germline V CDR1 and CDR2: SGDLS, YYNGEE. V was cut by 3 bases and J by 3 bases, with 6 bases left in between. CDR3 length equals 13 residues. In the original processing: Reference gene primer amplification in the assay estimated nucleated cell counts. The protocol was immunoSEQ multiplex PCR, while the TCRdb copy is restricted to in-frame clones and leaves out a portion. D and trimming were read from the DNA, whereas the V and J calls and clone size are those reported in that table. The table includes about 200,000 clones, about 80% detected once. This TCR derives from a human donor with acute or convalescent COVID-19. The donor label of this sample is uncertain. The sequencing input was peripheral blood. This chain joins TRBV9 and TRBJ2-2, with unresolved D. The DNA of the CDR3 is TGTGCCAGCAGCGCCTTCGACACCGGGGAGCTGTTTTTT. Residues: CASSAFDTGELFF. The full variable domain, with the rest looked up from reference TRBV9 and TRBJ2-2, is DSGVTQTPKHLITATGQRVTLRCSPRSGDLSVYWYQQSLDQGLQFLIQYYNGEERAKGNILERFSAQQFPDLHSELNLSSLELGDSALYFCASSAFDTGELFFGEGSRLTVL.